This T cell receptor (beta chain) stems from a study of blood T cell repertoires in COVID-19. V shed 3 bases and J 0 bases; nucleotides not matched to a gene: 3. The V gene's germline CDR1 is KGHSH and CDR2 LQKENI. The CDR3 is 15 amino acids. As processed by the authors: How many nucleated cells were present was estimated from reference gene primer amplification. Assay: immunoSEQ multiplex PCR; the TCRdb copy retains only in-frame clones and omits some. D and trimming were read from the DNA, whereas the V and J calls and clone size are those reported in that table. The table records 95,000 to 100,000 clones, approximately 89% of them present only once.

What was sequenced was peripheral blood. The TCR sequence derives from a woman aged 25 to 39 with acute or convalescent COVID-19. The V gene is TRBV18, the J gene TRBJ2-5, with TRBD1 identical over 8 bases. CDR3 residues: CASSPSRGHQETQYF. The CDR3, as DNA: TGTGCCAGCTCACCCTCCAGGGGGCACCAAGAGACCCAGTACTTC.